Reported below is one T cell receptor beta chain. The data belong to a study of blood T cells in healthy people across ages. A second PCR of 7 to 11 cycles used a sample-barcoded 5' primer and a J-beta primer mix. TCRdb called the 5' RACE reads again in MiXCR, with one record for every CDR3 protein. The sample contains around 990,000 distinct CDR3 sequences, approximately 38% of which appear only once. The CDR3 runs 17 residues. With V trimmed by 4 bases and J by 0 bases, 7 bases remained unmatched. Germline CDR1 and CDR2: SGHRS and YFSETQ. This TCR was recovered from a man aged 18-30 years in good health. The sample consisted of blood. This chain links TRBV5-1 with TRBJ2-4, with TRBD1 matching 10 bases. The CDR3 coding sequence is TGCGCCAGCAGCCTGGACAGGGGGGTACTAGCCAAAAACATTCAGTACTTC. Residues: CASSLDRGVLAKNIQYF.